This TCR beta chain was recovered during a study of Tregs in tolerant kidney transplant recipients. Points from the study as a whole: Validation in larger populations is needed because few patients were studied. Biological reproducibility was not directly addressed, but technical replication error appeared minimal.

Sample share makes this clone medium-sized (0.01 to 0.1%). Its antigen is currently unknown. Some clones are missing from TCRdb's copy, which holds only in-frame ones; the method was immunoSEQ multiplex PCR. The table has over 60,000 clones, around 84% seen once. CD4+CD25+CD127- Tregs, CD4+CD25- non-Tregs, CD4 and CD8 cells were sorted. The CDR3 extends over 14 amino acids. The J segment lost 4 bases and the V segment lost 6 bases, leaving 6 bases of the junction unmatched. From germline, CDR1 is ENHRY and CDR2 SYGVKD. The material sequenced was CD4+ T cells from blood. The clonotype originates from a human donor in good health. This rearrangement joins TRBV10-3 to TRBJ2-3, with 8 bases identical to TRBD1. The CDR3 nucleotides read TGTGCCATCAGAGGACAGGGAAGCGCAGATACGCAGTATTTT. It translates to CAIRGQGSADTQYF.